Listed here are 5 T cell receptor beta chains from one sample, sequenced in a study of blood T cell repertoires in COVID-19. Profiled with immunoSEQ multiplex PCR; TCRdb holds only in-frame clones, not every one. The data show hundreds of thousands of clones, nearly 90% seen once. Sequencing was performed on PBMCs or T cells enriched from blood (not recorded which). The receptors shown here come from a woman aged 18-30 years with acute COVID-19.

The chain combines TRBV11-2 with TRBJ2-1; 14 bases are a match to TRBD2. With 1 base clipped from V and 10 bases from J, the junction kept 0 bases outside the gene matches. Germline CDR1 is SGHAT and CDR2 is FQNNGV. CDR3 size: 14 residues. The DNA for the CDR3 is TGTGCCAGCAGCTTAGGGACTAGCGGGAGGGAGCAGTTCTTC. Translating gives CASSLGTSGREQFF.

The chain is built from TRBV15 and TRBJ2-1, with TRBD2 matching 7 bases. The V gene's germline CDR1 is LNHNV and CDR2 YYDKDF (reference sequence). The V gene end was trimmed by 1 base and the J gene end by 0 bases; junction bases not matched to a gene: 9. This CDR3 is 18 amino acids long. The CDR3 bases are TGTGCCACCAGCAGAGTTCCACGGGAGGAGGGCTCCTACAATGAGCAGTTCTTC. Its translation is CATSRVPREEGSYNEQFF.

CDR3 amino acids: CANSGGRGGYTF. The DNA for the CDR3 is TGTGCCAACTCAGGGGGCCGCGGGGGCTACACCTTC. V usage is TRBV10-3 and J usage is TRBJ1-2; 8 bases agree with TRBD1. Germline lookup yields CDR1 ENHRY and CDR2 SYGVKD. The CDR3 runs to 12 residues. The ends lost 10 bases at V and 8 bases at J; junction bases unmatched: 9.

The gene calls are TRBV3-1 (or the pseudogene TRBV3-2) and TRBJ2-3; a weak D match, TRBD1 (6 bases). The CDR3 is 15 amino acids. Trimming removed 1 base from V and 2 bases from J, with 10 bases in between. Germline CDR1 reads LGHDT; CDR2 reads YNNKEL (reference sequence). In DNA, the CDR3 is TGTGCCAGCAGCCAAGGTGGACAGACCACAGATACGCAGTATTTT. It yields the protein CASSQGGQTTDTQYF.

This chain links TRBV7-3 with TRBJ2-1; 8 bases are a match to TRBD1. Trimming cost V 0 bases and J 7 bases; bases outside gene matches: 8. Germline loops: CDR1 SGHTA, CDR2 FQGTGA. The CDR3 runs to 16 residues. CDR3 amino acids: CASSLTYRGYNNEQFF. The DNA of the CDR3 is TGTGCCAGCAGCTTAACATACAGGGGGTATAATAATGAGCAGTTCTTC. Looking up the rest from reference TRBV7-3 and TRBJ2-1 gives the full variable domain: GAGVSQTPSNKVTEKGKYVELRCDPISGHTALYWYRQSLGQGPEFLIYFQGTGAADDSGLPNDRFFAVRPEGSVSTLKIQRTERGDSAVYLCASSLTYRGYNNEQFFGPGTRLTVL.